The 7 T cell receptor beta chains reported below all come from one sample, sequenced in a study of T cell responses to AZD1222 COVID-19 vaccine. Sequenced by immunoSEQ multiplex PCR; TCRdb stores in-frame clones only, minus some. This sample carries 100,000 to 150,000 clones, about 90% of them seen once, and the ten largest clones take approximately 7.9%. The input for sequencing was peripheral blood, taken 28 days after the second AZD1222 dose. Receptor source: an adult who received the AZD1222 COVID-19 vaccine.

The genes are TRBV28 and TRBJ2-3; D remains unclear. Germline-derived CDR1 and CDR2 are MDHEN and SYDVKM. Deletions cut 7 bases from V and 0 bases from J, with 8 bases between. The CDR3 covers 13 residues. CDR3: CASKLGSTDTQYF. CDR3 in DNA: TGTGCCAGCAAATTGGGTAGCACAGATACGCAGTATTTT.

This chain connects TRBV28 to TRBJ2-5; 11 bases are shared with TRBD2. V shed 6 bases, J shed 2 bases, and the junction held 5 bases outside the gene matches. There are 15 residues in the CDR3. CDR1 is MDHEN and CDR2 is SYDVKM in the germline V gene. This CDR3 is CASSLAGGGQETQYF. The CDR3 region has the DNA TGTGCCAGCAGCTTAGCGGGAGGGGGACAAGAGACCCAGTACTTC. Looking up the rest from reference TRBV28 and TRBJ2-5 gives the full variable domain: DVKVTQSSRYLVKRTGEKVFLECVQDMDHENMFWYRQDPGLGLRLIYFSYDVKMKEKGDIPEGYSVSREKKERFSLILESASTNQTSMYLCASSLAGGGQETQYFGPGTRLLVL.

This sequence joins TRBV2 and TRBJ2-5; D gene unclear. The CDR3 covers 14 residues. V was trimmed by 6 bases and J by 4 bases, leaving 15 bases between them. Germline V lookup: CDR1 SNHLY, CDR2 FYNNEI. The CDR3 sequence: CASRSRRWGETQYF. Here the CDR3 DNA reads TGTGCCAGCAGGAGCCGTCGTTGGGGAGAGACCCAGTACTTC.

The rearrangement links TRBV4-1 to TRBJ2-7; TRBD1 matches at 7 bases. The CDR3 consists of 16 residues. Trimming took 0 bases from V and 4 from J; bases not matched to a gene: 9. Looked up from germline, CDR1 is MGHRA and CDR2 is YSYEKL. The CDR3 sequence is CASSQDIGQGVYEQYF. For the CDR3, the DNA is TGCGCCAGCAGCCAAGACATTGGGCAGGGGGTTTACGAGCAGTACTTC.

V is TRBV4-1 and J is TRBJ2-7; D is possibly TRBD2 (6 bases). CDR1 is MGHRA, CDR2 YSYEKL, per germline. V lost 1 base to trimming and J lost 3 bases, with 13 bases between them. The CDR3 has 15 amino acids. The CDR3 nucleotides read TGCGCCAGCAGCCAAGGCCGGGAGCCCGGCTACGAGCAGTACTTC. This translates into CASSQGREPGYEQYF.

As DNA, the CDR3 is TGTGCCAGCAGTGACCGAGGACAGCGTAGCTCCTACGAGCAGTACTTC. Its translation: CASSDRGQRSSYEQYF. This rearrangement joins TRBV6-1 to TRBJ2-7; D possibly corresponds to TRBD1 (6 bases). This CDR3 comprises 16 residues. CDR1 is MNHNS, CDR2 SASEGT, per germline. Trimming cost V 3 bases and J 0 bases, with 15 bases left between them.

The chain is built from TRBV30 and TRBJ1-5; D unclear. Germline V gene data show CDR1 as GTSNPN and CDR2 as SVGIG (reference sequence). Trimming took off 2 bases at V and 0 bases at J, with 14 bases between the two ends. CDR3 length: 16 amino acids. The CDR3 protein is CAWSPRPYYSNQPQHF. CDR3 nucleotides: TGTGCCTGGAGTCCTAGGCCGTATTATAGCAATCAGCCCCAGCATTTT.